This passage covers 27 T cell receptor beta chains from one sample sequenced in a study of blood T cells in healthy people across ages (dated by TCRdb to 2013 to 2016). Libraries were made using 5' RACE. The instrument was an Illumina HiSeq 2500. A second PCR of 7 to 11 cycles was performed with a sample-barcoded 5' primer and a J-beta primer mix. The raw public data were reprocessed by TCRdb itself: fastp quality trimming at Q25, MiXCR clonotype calling, in-frame beta chains only. Each entry merges the rows of one CDR3 protein and shows their most common DNA and genes. The sample table shows about 940,000 distinct CDR3 sequences, and 48% are seen once. The ten biggest clones cover 13% of the sample. What was sequenced was blood. These receptor sequences come from a man aged 25 to 40 in good health.

This clonotype was seen a few times. V is TRBV29-1 and J is TRBJ2-7; D may be TRBD2 (7 bases). The CDR3 is made up of 15 amino acids. From germline, CDR1 is SQVTM and CDR2 ANQGSEA. Between the trimmed V and J ends, which lost 3 bases and 5 bases, there was a span of 20 bases. The CDR3 nucleotides are TGCAGCGTTGATGCCGGGGGGCGGGGGAAGGACGAGCAGTACTTC. Translating it yields CSVDAGGRGKDEQYF.

The chain is built from TRBV14 and TRBJ1-6; 10 positions match TRBD1. V lost 4 bases, J lost 10 bases, and 4 bases stayed unmatched. The CDR3 covers 14 residues. Germline CDR1 reads SGHDN; CDR2 reads FVKESK. The DNA of the CDR3 is TGTGCCAGCAGCCCGACAGGGGGCTCCTCACCCCTCCACTTT. Amino acid sequence: CASSPTGGSSPLHF.

There are a few counts of this clonotype. The V call is TRBV20-1, the J call TRBJ1-5; 8 bases match TRBD1. V shed 6 bases and J 3 bases; nucleotides not matched to a gene: 7. This CDR3 has 14 residues. Germline CDR1 DFQATT, CDR2 SNEGSKA (reference sequence). CDR3: CSASQGAPNQPQHF. DNA of the CDR3: TGCAGTGCCAGCCAGGGGGCCCCCAATCAGCCCCAGCATTTT.

This clonotype was observed a few times. The J gene is TRBJ2-5, the V gene TRBV6-2 or TRBV6-3; 8 nucleotides line up with TRBD2. V was clipped by 4 bases and J by 1 base; unmatched bases: 11. The CDR3 extends over 17 amino acids. The germline V gene encodes CDR1 MNHEY and CDR2 SVGEGT. The CDR3 region has the DNA TGTGCCAGCAGTTCCCACGGGGTAGCGGGGACCCAAGAGACCCAGTACTTC. Translation gives CASSSHGVAGTQETQYF.

This clonotype has just a few counts. The rearrangement links TRBV5-1 to TRBJ2-3; 8 nucleotides line up with TRBD1. The CDR3 totals 13 residues. Per the germline V gene, CDR1 is SGHRS and CDR2 is YFSETQ. Germline trimming cut 4 bases from V and 5 bases from J; bases unmatched to any gene: 3. The CDR3 reads CASSVDRGDTQYF. CDR3 DNA sequence: TGCGCCAGCAGCGTAGACAGGGGAGATACGCAGTATTTT.

This clonotype was seen a handful of times. The chain employs TRBV5-1 and TRBJ2-1, with 14 bases aligning to TRBD2. Germline lookup yields CDR1 SGHRS and CDR2 YFSETQ. There are 17 residues in the CDR3. The V and J ends lost 3 bases and 4 bases, in that order; junction bases with no gene match: 6. CDR3 sequence (DNA): TGCGCCAGCAGCTCCCAGGGACTAGCGGGGGAGTACAATGAGCAGTTCTTC. Amino acid sequence: CASSSQGLAGEYNEQFF.

The genes are TRBV6-2 or TRBV6-3 and TRBJ1-6; D is possibly TRBD1 (5 bases). In germline, CDR1 is MNHEY, CDR2 SVGEGT. The germline V and J ends were trimmed by 8 bases and 6 bases, with 20 bases remaining between them. The CDR3 is 16 residues long. CDR3 DNA: TGTGCCAGCTTGAAGCAGGGAGGCACGGCTAATTCACCCCTCCACTTT. Residues: CASLKQGGTANSPLHF.

This chain joins TRBV20-1 and TRBJ2-5; D may be TRBD2 (7 bases). The CDR3 sequence is 18 residues long. V was shortened by 1 base and J by 1 base, with 22 bases between the two germline ends. Per germline, CDR1 DFQATT and CDR2 SNEGSKA (reference sequence). As DNA, the CDR3 is TGCAGTGCTAGAGTAATTGCGGGGGCCACTCAGATCCAAGAGACCCAGTACTTC. Translation gives CSARVIAGATQIQETQYF.

This clonotype was found a few times. The chain combines TRBV7-2 with TRBJ2-5; tentatively, D is TRBD2 (8 bases). CDR1 is SGHTA and CDR2 is FQGNSA in the germline V gene. V was pared by 6 bases and J by 4 bases, with 24 bases between. The CDR3 has 17 amino acids. CDR3 residues: CASSRGGLGGAVETQYF. CDR3 nucleotide sequence: TGTGCCAGCAGTCGAGGGGGCCTCGGGGGGGCCGTAGAGACCCAGTACTTC.

This chain links TRBV7-9 with TRBJ1-4; tentatively, D is TRBD1 (5 bases). This CDR3 has 14 amino acids. V was trimmed by 3 bases and J by 8 bases, leaving 13 bases between them. The germline gives CDR1 SEHNR, CDR2 FQNEAQ (reference sequence). As DNA, the CDR3 is TGTGCCAGCAGCTTGGGCCGGGGCCCGGAAAAACTGTTTTTT. Translated: CASSLGRGPEKLFF.

The V call is TRBV7-2, the J call TRBJ1-6, with 9 nucleotides matching TRBD1. The germline V gene has CDR1 SGHTA and CDR2 FQGNSA. This CDR3 is 16 amino acids long. With V trimmed by 4 bases and J by 10 bases, 11 bases remained unmatched. The CDR3 nucleotides read TGTGCCAGCAGCTCAGGACCGGGACAGGGATTATCACCCCTCCACTTT. Amino acids: CASSSGPGQGLSPLHF.

V gene TRBV5-1 combines with J gene TRBJ2-2; D unclear. The germline V gene has CDR1 SGHRS and CDR2 YFSETQ. This CDR3 region has 13 residues. V was cut by 4 bases and J by 6 bases, with 10 bases left in between. The CDR3 here is CASSGNEAGELFF. Written as DNA, the CDR3 is TGCGCCAGCAGCGGCAATGAGGCCGGGGAGCTGTTTTTT.

The rearrangement links TRBV7-9 to TRBJ1-5; 12 bases align to TRBD1. The CDR3 sequence is 16 residues long. V gave up 5 bases and J gave up 6 bases; unmatched junction bases: 8. Germline loops: CDR1 SEHNR, CDR2 FQNEAQ (reference sequence). CDR3 sequence (DNA): TGTGCCAGCAGCGATACGGGACAGGGGGCCTCTCAGCCCCAGCATTTT. This gives the protein CASSDTGQGASQPQHF.

The DNA for the CDR3 is TGTGCCAGCAGACGGGGGACAGGGATGAATGAGCAGTTCTTC. Translation: CASRRGTGMNEQFF. The chain links TRBV7-2 to TRBJ2-1, with 9 bases that match TRBD1. V lost 6 bases to trimming and J lost 7 bases; unmatched junction nucleotides: 7. The germline V gene encodes CDR1 SGHTA and CDR2 FQGNSA. CDR3 size: 14 residues.

The chain is built from TRBV20-1 and TRBJ2-5; no clear D gene. V was shortened by 3 bases and J by 4 bases, with 15 bases between the two germline ends. This CDR3 spans 14 amino acids. The germline gives CDR1 DFQATT, CDR2 SNEGSKA (reference sequence). CDR3 protein: CSARVQRPRETQYF. The CDR3 DNA sequence: TGCAGTGCTAGGGTACAGCGCCCTCGAGAGACCCAGTACTTC.

This clonotype was detected only a few times. The chain combines TRBV5-5 with TRBJ1-5, with a weak D call TRBD1 (6 bases). The CDR3 spans 15 residues. Germline CDR1 SGHKS, CDR2 YYEKEE (reference sequence). Trimming stripped 4 bases from V and 4 bases from J, with 15 bases between. In DNA form, the CDR3 reads TGTGCCAGCAGCACTAGAGGACAGTCTAATCAGCCCCAGCATTTT. Translating gives CASSTRGQSNQPQHF.

The genes are TRBV20-1 and TRBJ1-2; D not certain. Trimming took 3 bases from V and 6 from J, leaving 17 bases between them. The germline gives CDR1 DFQATT, CDR2 SNEGSKA (reference sequence). The CDR3 extends over 14 amino acids. The CDR3 DNA is TGCAGTGCTAGTTTAGGCGAGCGGCGAGATGGCTACACCTTC. Its protein product is CSASLGERRDGYTF.

This clonotype was seen only once. At one of its ends the junction is not consistent with the germline gene, which may arise from a read error. The chain is built from TRBV5-1 and TRBJ2-5; the D is unclear. The CDR3 has 14 amino acids. The germline V gene encodes CDR1 SGHRS and CDR2 YFSETQ. The CDR3 is CASSLGSYQGTQYF. The CDR3 region has the DNA TGCGCCAGCAGCTTGGGGTCATACCAAGGGACCCAGTACTTC. The full variable domain, in which reference TRBV5-1 and TRBJ2-5 provide the parts outside the CDR3, is KAGVTQTPRYLIKTRGQQVTLSCSPISGHRSVSWYQQTPGQGLQFLFEYFSETQRNKGNFPGRFSGRQFSNSRSEMNVSTLELGDSALYLCASSLGSYQGTQYFGPGTRLLVL.

This clonotype turned up a few times. The chain uses TRBV7-2 and TRBJ2-5; 10 bases agree with TRBD2. CDR1 is SGHTA, CDR2 FQGNSA, per germline. The J segment lost 7 bases and the V segment lost 5 bases, leaving 13 bases of the junction unmatched. CDR3 length equals 16 residues. CDR3 DNA: TGTGCCAGCAGCGGCAGGCTAGCGGGGGTTTTAGGGACCCAGTACTTC. This sequence encodes CASSGRLAGVLGTQYF.

J is TRBJ2-5 and V is TRBV27, with D perhaps matching TRBD1 (6 bases). Per the germline V gene, CDR1 is MNHEY and CDR2 is SMNVEV (reference sequence). The CDR3 totals 14 residues. V was clipped by 4 bases and J by 5 bases, with 14 bases between them. In DNA, the CDR3 is TGTGCCAGCAGTTGTACAGGGAATTTGGAGACCCAGTACTTC. Translation gives CASSCTGNLETQYF.

The chain couples TRBV7-9 to TRBJ2-1; 8 nucleotides align to TRBD2. V lost 0 bases and J lost 3; bases outside the gene matches: 10. This CDR3 has 18 amino acids. Per germline, CDR1 SEHNR and CDR2 FQNEAQ (reference sequence). The CDR3 DNA is TGTGCCAGCAGCTTAGCGCTCGGACTAGCTGGGCTCTACAATGAGCAGTTCTTC. It specifies CASSLALGLAGLYNEQFF. The variable domain in full, completed from reference TRBV7-9 and TRBJ2-1, reads DTGVSQNPRHKITKRGQNVTFRCDPISEHNRLYWYRQTLGQGPEFLTYFQNEAQLEKSRLLSDRFSAERPKGSFSTLEIQRTEQGDSAMYLCASSLALGLAGLYNEQFFGPGTRLTVL.

The sample holds a few counts of this clonotype. The CDR3 bases are TGTGCCAGCAGCCTACAGGGCCCGTACCAAGAGACCCAGTACTTC. Translation: CASSLQGPYQETQYF. This chain joins TRBV3-1 and TRBJ2-5, with D tentatively TRBD1 (6 bases). Trimming removed 4 bases at V and 0 bases at J, with 12 bases between. Germline V gives CDR1 LGHDT, CDR2 YNNKEL (reference sequence). CDR3 length equals 15 residues.

The chain has TRBV29-1 and TRBJ2-5; D ambiguous. Near its end, the DNA agrees better with TRBJ2-7, so the J call may be wrong. Per the germline V gene, CDR1 is SQVTM and CDR2 is ANQGSEA. The CDR3 runs 15 residues. CDR3 residues: CSVELPPPATYEQYF. In nucleotides, the CDR3 is TGCAGCGTTGAACTTCCCCCTCCGGCGACCTACGAGCAGTACTTC.

The sample holds many counts of this clonotype. The chain employs TRBV20-1 and TRBJ2-5, with D maybe TRBD1 (6 bases). CDR1 and CDR2 (germline): DFQATT, SNEGSKA (reference sequence). CDR3 length equals 14 residues. Trimming stripped 4 bases from V and 5 bases from J, with 17 bases between. The CDR3 reads CSAKQGEIYETQYF. The CDR3 DNA reads as TGCAGTGCTAAACAGGGAGAAATCTACGAGACCCAGTACTTC.

The CDR3 region is CASSPVVVVWTYEQYF. The CDR3 bases are TGTGCCAGCAGTCCGGTGGTGGTGGTATGGACCTACGAGCAGTACTTC. The V and J genes are TRBV6-2 or TRBV6-3 and TRBJ2-4; D call uncertain. The DNA end lines up better with TRBJ2-7; the J call may be wrong. The length of the CDR3 is 16 residues. Per germline, CDR1 MNHEY and CDR2 SVGEGT.

The rearrangement uses TRBV2 and TRBJ2-2; D remains ambiguous. The CDR3 is 14 amino acids. The V end was cut by 7 bases, the J end by 1 base, with 10 bases between. The germline V gene has CDR1 SNHLY and CDR2 FYNNEI. Here the CDR3 DNA reads TGTGCCAGCATCAAGACATTGAACACCGGGGAGCTGTTTTTT. It specifies CASIKTLNTGELFF. The whole variable domain, remainder taken from reference TRBV2 and TRBJ2-2, is EPEVTQTPSHQVTQMGQEVILRCVPISNHLYFYWYRQILGQKVEFLVSFYNNEISEKSEIFDDQFSVERPDGSNFTLKIRSTKLEDSAMYFCASIKTLNTGELFFGEGSRLTVL.

The chain employs TRBV12-3 or TRBV12-4 and TRBJ2-1, with a tentative D call TRBD1 (6 bases). V lost 6 bases, J lost 4 bases, and 13 bases lay in between. The CDR3 totals 14 residues. CDR3: CASSPNRDYNEQFF. The CDR3 DNA is TGTGCCAGCAGCCCCAACAGGGATTACAATGAGCAGTTCTTC.